Below are 10 T cell receptor beta chains sequenced from a single sample in a study of brain T cells in children with intractable seizures. Here immunoSEQ multiplex PCR was the method, and the copy in TCRdb shows in-frame clones only, minus some. The sample records around 340,000 clones, over 90% being singletons. Documented time point: blood from clinic visit 5 months post-surgery; TSC patient then seizure free. Sample: peripheral blood, taken around 5 months after surgery. The receptors here all came from a boy less than two years old with tuberous sclerosis and intractable seizures.

This chain joins TRBV18 and TRBJ1-1; D perhaps matches TRBD1 (5 bases). CDR3 size: 14 residues. Germline values: CDR1 KGHSH, CDR2 LQKENI. Trimming pared 2 bases from V and 4 bases from J, leaving 11 bases between. The chain's CDR3 is CASSPGARGTEAFF. CDR3 DNA: TGTGCCAGCTCACCAGGGGCCCGGGGCACTGAAGCTTTCTTT.

This chain connects TRBV2 to TRBJ2-7; D is perhaps TRBD1 (5 bases). The CDR3 length is 13 residues. Trimming pared 8 bases from V and 2 bases from J, leaving 13 bases between. The V gene's germline CDR1 is SNHLY and CDR2 FYNNEI. In DNA, the CDR3 is TGTGCCAGCCGACAGACGGACCCCTACGAGCAGTACTTC. Translated, it gives CASRQTDPYEQYF.

The CDR3 DNA reads as TGTGCCAGCAGCTTGCTAGGACTAGCGGGGGGCACAGATACGCAGTATTTT. Protein product: CASSLLGLAGGTDTQYF. This rearrangement joins TRBV5-6 to TRBJ2-3, with 13 bases lining up with TRBD2. The germline gives CDR1 SGHDT, CDR2 YYEEEE. CDR3 size: 17 residues. Trimming removed 1 base from V and 1 base from J; junction bases left unmatched: 3.

The chain recombines TRBV18 with TRBJ1-1, with D hard to call. Germline CDR1 and CDR2: KGHSH and LQKENI. The CDR3 totals 11 residues. V lost 0 bases, J lost 7 bases, and 3 bases lay in between. The CDR3 nucleotides are TGTGCCAGCTCACCACCAGGTGAAGCTTTCTTT. Translated: CASSPPGEAFF. The full variable domain, its missing parts supplied by reference TRBV18 and TRBJ1-1, is NAGVMQNPRHLVRRRGQEARLRCSPMKGHSHVYWYRQLPEEGLKFMVYLQKENIIDESGMPKERFSAEFPKEGPSILRIQQVVRGDSAAYFCASSPPGEAFFGQGTRLTVV.

The genes are TRBV7-9 and TRBJ2-3, with 8 bases that match TRBD2. With V trimmed by 1 base and J by 2 bases, 5 bases remained unmatched. CDR1 SEHNR and CDR2 FQNEAQ come from the germline V gene (reference sequence). The CDR3 loop spans 16 amino acids. The CDR3 here is CASSLGLAGTTDTQYF. In DNA form, the CDR3 reads TGTGCCAGCAGCTTAGGCCTAGCGGGTACCACAGATACGCAGTATTTT.

The chain has TRBV5-1 and TRBJ1-4, with 7 bases identical to TRBD1. The junction had 4 bases not matched to a gene; V was cut back by 4 bases and J by 4 bases. In germline, CDR1 is SGHRS, CDR2 YFSETQ. The CDR3 length is 14 residues. The DNA of the CDR3 is TGCGCCAGCAGCGCGACAGGGTTTAATGAAAAACTGTTTTTT. This translates into CASSATGFNEKLFF.

The chain carries TRBV7-8 and TRBJ1-2; 10 nucleotides line up with TRBD1. Germline CDR1 SGHVS, CDR2 FQNEAQ. The V segment lost 3 bases and the J segment 11 bases; nucleotides outside the gene matches: 9. This CDR3 has 14 amino acids. CDR3 sequence (DNA): TGTGCCAGCAGCTTCCTTGGGACAGGGGAATCTTACACCTTC. This sequence encodes CASSFLGTGESYTF.

The chain is built from TRBV3-1 (or the pseudogene TRBV3-2) and TRBJ1-6; D is possibly TRBD1 (5 bases). Germline V gene sequence: CDR1 LGHDT, CDR2 YNNKEL (reference sequence). The V end lost 2 bases, the J end lost 5 bases, and 7 bases lay between the germline ends. The CDR3 length is 14 residues. CDR3 nucleotides: TGTGCCAGCAGCCAACAGGGAAATAATTCACCCCTCCACTTT. It encodes CASSQQGNNSPLHF.

The chain combines TRBV15 with TRBJ2-7; D unclear. Germline assignment: CDR1 LNHNV and CDR2 YYDKDF (reference sequence). The CDR3 runs to 15 residues. Trimming pared 0 bases from V and 3 bases from J, leaving 12 bases between. CDR3 sequence: CATSRDVQDHYEQYF. The CDR3 DNA is TGTGCCACCAGCAGAGATGTTCAGGACCACTACGAGCAGTACTTC.

This clone was detected only once. The gene calls are TRBV27 and TRBJ1-2; 10 bases fit TRBD1. J lost 8 bases, V lost 8 bases, and 5 bases had no gene match. The CDR3 covers 12 residues. In germline, CDR1 is MNHEY, CDR2 SMNVEV (reference sequence). CDR3 sequence reads: CASRQGAAGYTF. DNA of the CDR3: TGTGCCAGCCGACAGGGGGCGGCCGGCTACACCTTC.